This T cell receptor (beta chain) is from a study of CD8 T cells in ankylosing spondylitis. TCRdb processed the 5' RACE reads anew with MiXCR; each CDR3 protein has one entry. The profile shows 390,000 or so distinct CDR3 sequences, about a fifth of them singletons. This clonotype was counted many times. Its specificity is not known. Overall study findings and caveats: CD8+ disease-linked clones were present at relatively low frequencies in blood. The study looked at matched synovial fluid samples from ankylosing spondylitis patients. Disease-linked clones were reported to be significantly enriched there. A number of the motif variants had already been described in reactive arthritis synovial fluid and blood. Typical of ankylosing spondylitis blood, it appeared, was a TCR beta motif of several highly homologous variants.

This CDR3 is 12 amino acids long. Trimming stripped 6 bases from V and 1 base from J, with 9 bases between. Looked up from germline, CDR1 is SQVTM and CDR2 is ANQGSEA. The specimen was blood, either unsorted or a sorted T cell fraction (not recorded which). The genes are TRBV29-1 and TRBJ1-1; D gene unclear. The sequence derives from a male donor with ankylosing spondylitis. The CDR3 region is CSVADTNTEAFF. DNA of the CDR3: TGCAGCGTCGCCGACACGAACACTGAAGCTTTCTTT.